This T cell receptor (beta chain) was observed in a study of T-cell reconstitution after alpha-beta-depleted transplantation in children. Unique molecular identifiers featured in how the TCRbeta library was prepared. From the PCR reads, TCRdb called clonotypes with MiXCR, one entry per CDR3 protein. Among a few hundred thousand distinct CDR3 sequences listed, 16% were seen once. Trimming at V came to 5 bases and at J to 0 bases, leaving 1 base not matched to a gene. Germline CDR1 is MDHEN and CDR2 is SYDVKM. The CDR3 totals 15 residues. With regard to this clonotype: Antigen specificity is unknown.

Findings of the study overall: From surviving recipient T cells and thymic progenitors came the high day-60 TCRbeta diversity observed in some patients.

The sequence was obtained from a boy in the first two years of life who had a stem cell transplant for Wiskott-Aldrich syndrome, so the T cells may come from the graft donor. The chain joins TRBV28 to TRBJ1-6; the match to TRBD1 covers 7 bases. This sample comprised PBMCs, mostly from graft donor cells, obtained 360 days after TCRalphabeta/CD19-depleted stem cell transplant. In DNA form, the CDR3 reads TGTGCCAGCAGTCAGGGGGTCTCCTATAATTCACCCCTCCACTTT. As protein: CASSQGVSYNSPLHF.